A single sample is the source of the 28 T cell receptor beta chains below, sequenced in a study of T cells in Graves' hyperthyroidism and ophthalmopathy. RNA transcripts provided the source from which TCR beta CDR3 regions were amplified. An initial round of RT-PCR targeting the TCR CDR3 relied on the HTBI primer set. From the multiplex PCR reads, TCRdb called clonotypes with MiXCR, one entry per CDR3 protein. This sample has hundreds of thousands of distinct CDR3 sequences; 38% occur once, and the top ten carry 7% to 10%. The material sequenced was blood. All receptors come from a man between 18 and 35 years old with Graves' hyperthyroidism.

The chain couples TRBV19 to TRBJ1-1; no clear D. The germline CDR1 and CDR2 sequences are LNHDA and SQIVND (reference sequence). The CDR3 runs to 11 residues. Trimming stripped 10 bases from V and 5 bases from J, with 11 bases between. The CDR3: CATTLGTEAFF. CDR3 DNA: TGTGCCACTACCCTCGGGACTGAAGCTTTCTTT.

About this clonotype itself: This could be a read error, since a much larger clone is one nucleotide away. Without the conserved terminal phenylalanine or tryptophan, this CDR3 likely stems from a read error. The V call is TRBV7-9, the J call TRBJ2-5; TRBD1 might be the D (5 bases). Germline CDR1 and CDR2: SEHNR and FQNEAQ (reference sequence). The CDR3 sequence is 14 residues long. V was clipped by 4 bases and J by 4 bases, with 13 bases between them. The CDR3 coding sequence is TGTGCCAGCAGCTCGCCACAGGCGAGAGAGACCCAGTACCTC. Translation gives CASSSPQARETQYL.

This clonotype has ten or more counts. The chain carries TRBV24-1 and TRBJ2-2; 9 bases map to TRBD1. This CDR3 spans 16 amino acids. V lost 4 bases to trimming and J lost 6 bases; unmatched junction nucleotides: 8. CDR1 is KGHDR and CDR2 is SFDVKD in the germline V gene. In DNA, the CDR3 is TGTGCCACCAGTGACCCCGGGACAGGGAATTCCGGGGAGCTGTTTTTT. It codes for CATSDPGTGNSGELFF.

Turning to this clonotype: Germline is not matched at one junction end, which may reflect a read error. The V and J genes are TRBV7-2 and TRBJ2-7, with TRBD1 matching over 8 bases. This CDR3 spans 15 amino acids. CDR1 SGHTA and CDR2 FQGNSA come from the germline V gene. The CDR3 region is CASSPPDRANYEQYF. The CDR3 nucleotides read TGCGCCAGCAGCCCCCCGGACAGGGCGAACTACGAGCAGTACTTC.

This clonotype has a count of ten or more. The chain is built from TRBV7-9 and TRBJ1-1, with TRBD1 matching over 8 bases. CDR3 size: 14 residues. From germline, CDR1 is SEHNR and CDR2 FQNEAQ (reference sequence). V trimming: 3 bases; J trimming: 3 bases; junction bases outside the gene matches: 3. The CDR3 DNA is TGTGCCAGCAGCTTGGGACAGGCGGACACTGAAGCTTTCTTT. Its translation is CASSLGQADTEAFF.

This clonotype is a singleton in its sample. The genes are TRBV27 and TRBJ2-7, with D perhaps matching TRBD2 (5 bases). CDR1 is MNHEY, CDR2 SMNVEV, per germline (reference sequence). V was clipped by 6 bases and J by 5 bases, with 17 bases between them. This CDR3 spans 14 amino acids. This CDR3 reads CASSPVGDRNEQYF. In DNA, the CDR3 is TGTGCCAGCAGCCCAGTCGGGGATCGTAACGAGCAGTACTTC.

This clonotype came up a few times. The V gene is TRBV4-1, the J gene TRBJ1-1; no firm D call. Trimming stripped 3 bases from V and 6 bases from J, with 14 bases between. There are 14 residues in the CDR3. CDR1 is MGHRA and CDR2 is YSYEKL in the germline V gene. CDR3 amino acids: CASSQVPGSAEAFF. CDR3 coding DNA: TGCGCCAGCAGCCAGGTTCCCGGATCGGCTGAAGCTTTCTTT.

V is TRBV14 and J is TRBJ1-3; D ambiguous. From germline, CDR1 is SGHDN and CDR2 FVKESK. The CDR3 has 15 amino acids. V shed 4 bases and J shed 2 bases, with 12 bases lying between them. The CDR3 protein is CASSPFGIAGNTIYF. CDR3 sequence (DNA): TGTGCCAGCAGCCCCTTTGGGATAGCTGGAAACACCATATATTTT.

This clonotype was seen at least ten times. The CDR3 bases are TGTGCCAGCAGGGAGGGTGGTGGAAAACTGTTTTTT. It specifies CASREGGGKLFF. This chain links TRBV2 with TRBJ1-4; the D is unclear. Germline loops: CDR1 SNHLY, CDR2 FYNNEI. CDR3 size: 12 residues. Deletions cut 6 bases from V and 10 bases from J, with 12 bases between.

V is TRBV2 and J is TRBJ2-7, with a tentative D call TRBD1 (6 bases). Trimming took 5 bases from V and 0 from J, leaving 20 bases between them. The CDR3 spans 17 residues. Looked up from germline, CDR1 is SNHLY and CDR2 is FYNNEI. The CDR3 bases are TGTGCCAGCAGTCCCCGACCGGGACAACGCAGCTCCTACGAGCAGTACTTC. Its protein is CASSPRPGQRSSYEQYF.

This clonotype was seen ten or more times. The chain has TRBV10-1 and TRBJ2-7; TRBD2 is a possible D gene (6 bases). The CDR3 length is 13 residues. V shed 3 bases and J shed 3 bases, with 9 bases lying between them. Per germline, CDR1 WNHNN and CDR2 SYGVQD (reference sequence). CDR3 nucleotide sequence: TGCGCCAGCAGTGATACGGGGGTCTACGAGCAGTACTTC. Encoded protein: CASSDTGVYEQYF.

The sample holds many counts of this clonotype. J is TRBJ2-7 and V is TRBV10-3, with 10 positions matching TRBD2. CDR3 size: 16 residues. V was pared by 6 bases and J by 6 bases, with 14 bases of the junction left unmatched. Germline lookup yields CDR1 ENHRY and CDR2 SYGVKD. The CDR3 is CAISREAPGLASEQYF. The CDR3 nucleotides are TGTGCCATCAGCCGAGAGGCCCCGGGACTAGCGTCCGAGCAGTACTTC.

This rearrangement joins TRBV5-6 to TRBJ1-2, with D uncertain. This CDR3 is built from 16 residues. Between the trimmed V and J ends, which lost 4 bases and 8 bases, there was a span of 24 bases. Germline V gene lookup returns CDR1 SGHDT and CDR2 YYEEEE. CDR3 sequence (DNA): TGTGCCAGCAGCCGACTAGCGGGTGGCATGCCTGTGGGCTACACCTTC. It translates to CASSRLAGGMPVGYTF. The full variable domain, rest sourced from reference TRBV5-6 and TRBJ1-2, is DAGVTQSPTHLIKTRGQQVTLRCSPKSGHDTVSWYQQALGQGPQFIFQYYEEEERQRGNFPDRFSGHQFPNYSSELNVNALLLGDSALYLCASSRLAGGMPVGYTFGSGTRLTVV.

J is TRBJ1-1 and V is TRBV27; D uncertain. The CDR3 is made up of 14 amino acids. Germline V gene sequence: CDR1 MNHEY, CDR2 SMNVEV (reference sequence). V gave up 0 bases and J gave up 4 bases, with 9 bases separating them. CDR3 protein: CASSLSYGFTEAFF. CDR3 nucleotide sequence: TGTGCCAGCAGTTTATCGTACGGTTTCACTGAAGCTTTCTTT.

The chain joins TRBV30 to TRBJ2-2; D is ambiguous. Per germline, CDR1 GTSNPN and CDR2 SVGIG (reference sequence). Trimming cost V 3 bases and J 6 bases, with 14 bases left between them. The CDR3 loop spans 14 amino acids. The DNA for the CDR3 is TGTGCCTGGAGAAAGGGCTTTGGGGCCGGGGAGCTGTTTTTT. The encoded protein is CAWRKGFGAGELFF.

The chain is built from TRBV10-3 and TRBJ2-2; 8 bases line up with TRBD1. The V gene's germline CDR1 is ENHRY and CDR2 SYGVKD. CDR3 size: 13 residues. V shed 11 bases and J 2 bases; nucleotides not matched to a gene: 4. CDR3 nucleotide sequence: TGTGCCGCGCAGGGGGCTAACACCGGGGAGCTGTTTTTT. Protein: CAAQGANTGELFF.

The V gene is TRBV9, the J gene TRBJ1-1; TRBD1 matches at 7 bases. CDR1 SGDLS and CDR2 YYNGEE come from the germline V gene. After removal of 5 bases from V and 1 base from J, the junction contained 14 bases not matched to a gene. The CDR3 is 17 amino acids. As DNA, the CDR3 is TGTGCCAGCAGTCGACTAGGACAGGTTAAATCGAACACTGAAGCTTTCTTT. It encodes CASSRLGQVKSNTEAFF.

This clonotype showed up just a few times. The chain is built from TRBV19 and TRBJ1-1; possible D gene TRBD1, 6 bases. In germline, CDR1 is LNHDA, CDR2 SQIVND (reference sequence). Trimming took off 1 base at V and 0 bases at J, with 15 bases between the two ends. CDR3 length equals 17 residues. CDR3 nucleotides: TGTGCCAGTAGTATAGCTCTAGCCGGGACATTGAACACTGAAGCTTTCTTT. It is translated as CASSIALAGTLNTEAFF.

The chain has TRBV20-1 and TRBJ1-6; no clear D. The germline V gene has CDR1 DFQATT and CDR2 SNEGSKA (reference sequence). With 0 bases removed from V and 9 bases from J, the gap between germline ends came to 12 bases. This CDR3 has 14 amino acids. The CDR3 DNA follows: TGCAGTGCTAGAGATGGCAGCTCGGGTTCACCCCTCCACTTT. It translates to CSARDGSSGSPLHF.

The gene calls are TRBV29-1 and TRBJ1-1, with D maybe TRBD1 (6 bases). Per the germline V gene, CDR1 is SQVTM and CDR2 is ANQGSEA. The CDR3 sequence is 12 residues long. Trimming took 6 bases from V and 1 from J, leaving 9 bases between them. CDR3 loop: CSVGGENTEAFF. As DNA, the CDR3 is TGCAGCGTAGGGGGGGAGAACACTGAAGCTTTCTTT.

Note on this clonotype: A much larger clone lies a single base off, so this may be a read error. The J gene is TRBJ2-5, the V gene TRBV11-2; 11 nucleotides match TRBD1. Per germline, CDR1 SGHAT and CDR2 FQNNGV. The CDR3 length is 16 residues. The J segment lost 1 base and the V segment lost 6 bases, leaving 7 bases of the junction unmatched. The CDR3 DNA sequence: TGTGCCAGCAGTTCCCTAGGGACAGGGGGCCAAGAGACCCAGTACTTC. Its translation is CASSSLGTGGQETQYF.

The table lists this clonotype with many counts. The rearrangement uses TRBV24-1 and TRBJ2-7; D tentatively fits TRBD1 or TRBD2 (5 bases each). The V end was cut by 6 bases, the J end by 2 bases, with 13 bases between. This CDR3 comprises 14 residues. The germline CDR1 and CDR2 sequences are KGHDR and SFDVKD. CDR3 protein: CATSLGTDPYEQYF. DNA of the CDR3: TGTGCCACCAGTTTAGGGACGGATCCCTACGAGCAGTACTTC.

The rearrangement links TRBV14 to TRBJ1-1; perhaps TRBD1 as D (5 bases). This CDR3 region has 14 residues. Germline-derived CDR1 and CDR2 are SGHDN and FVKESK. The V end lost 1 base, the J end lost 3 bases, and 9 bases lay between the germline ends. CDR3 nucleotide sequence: TGTGCCAGCAGCCAAGTGGGGGATTACACTGAAGCTTTCTTT. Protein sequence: CASSQVGDYTEAFF.

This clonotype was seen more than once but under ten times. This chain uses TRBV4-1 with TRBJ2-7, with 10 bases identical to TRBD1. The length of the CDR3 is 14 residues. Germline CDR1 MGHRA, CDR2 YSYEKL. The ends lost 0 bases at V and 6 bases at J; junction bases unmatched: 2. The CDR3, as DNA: TGCGCCAGCAGCCAAGAATGGACAGGGGGCGAGCAGTACTTC. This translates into CASSQEWTGGEQYF.

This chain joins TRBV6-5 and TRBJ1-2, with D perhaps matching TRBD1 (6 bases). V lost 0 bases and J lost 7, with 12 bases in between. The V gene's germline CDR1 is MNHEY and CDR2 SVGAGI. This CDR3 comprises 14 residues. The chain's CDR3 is CASSYSGTSGGYTF. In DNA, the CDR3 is TGTGCCAGCAGTTACTCTGGGACATCAGGTGGCTACACCTTC.

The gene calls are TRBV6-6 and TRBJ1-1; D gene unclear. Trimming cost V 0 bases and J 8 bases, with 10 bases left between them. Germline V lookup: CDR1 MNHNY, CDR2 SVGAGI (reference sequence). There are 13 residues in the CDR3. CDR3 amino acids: CASSYSEEVEAFF. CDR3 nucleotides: TGTGCCAGCAGTTACTCGGAGGAGGTGGAAGCTTTCTTT.

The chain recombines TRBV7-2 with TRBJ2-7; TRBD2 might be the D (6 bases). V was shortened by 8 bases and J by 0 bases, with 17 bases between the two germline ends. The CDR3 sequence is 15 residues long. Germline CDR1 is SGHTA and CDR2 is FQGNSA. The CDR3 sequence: CASSRDCISSYEQYF. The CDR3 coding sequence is TGTGCCAGCTCAAGGGACTGCATCTCCTCCTACGAGCAGTACTTC.

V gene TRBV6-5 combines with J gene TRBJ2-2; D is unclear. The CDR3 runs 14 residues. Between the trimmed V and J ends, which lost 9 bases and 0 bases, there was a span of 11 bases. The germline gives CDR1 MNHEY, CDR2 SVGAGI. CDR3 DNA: TGTGCCAGTACGACGGATCCGAACACCGGGGAGCTGTTTTTT. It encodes CASTTDPNTGELFF.